This T cell receptor (beta chain) comes out of a study of blood T cells in healthy people across ages. Study conclusions and caveats: The unknown donor CMV status may have confounded expanded clonotype changes. The fall in TCR beta diversity per million T cells was roughly linear with age.

The CDR3 runs to 18 residues. J was trimmed by 10 bases and V by 1 base; bases with no gene match: 18. CDR1 and CDR2 from the germline V gene are LNHNV and YYDKDF (reference sequence). As to this clonotype: Its target is not known.

Every sample had a minimum of 6 million PBMCs isolated. The extraction recovered at least 5.5 micrograms of total RNA per sample. A second about 7 to 12 cycle PCR used barcoded and J-beta primers. From the 5' RACE reads, TCRdb called clonotypes with MiXCR, one entry per CDR3 protein. The sample carries roughly 500,000 distinct CDR3 sequences, under 30% recorded once. Separately, the same data were catalogued under a study of T cells of mothers and their children.

This sequence originates from a boy between 10 and 17 years old in good health. The chain couples TRBV15 to TRBJ2-1, with 8 nucleotides matching TRBD1. The sample comprised blood. The CDR3 sequence is CATSRGMGQGALPNEQFF. CDR3 nucleotides: TGTGCCACCAGCAGAGGAATGGGTCAGGGGGCGCTTCCCAACGAGCAGTTCTTC.